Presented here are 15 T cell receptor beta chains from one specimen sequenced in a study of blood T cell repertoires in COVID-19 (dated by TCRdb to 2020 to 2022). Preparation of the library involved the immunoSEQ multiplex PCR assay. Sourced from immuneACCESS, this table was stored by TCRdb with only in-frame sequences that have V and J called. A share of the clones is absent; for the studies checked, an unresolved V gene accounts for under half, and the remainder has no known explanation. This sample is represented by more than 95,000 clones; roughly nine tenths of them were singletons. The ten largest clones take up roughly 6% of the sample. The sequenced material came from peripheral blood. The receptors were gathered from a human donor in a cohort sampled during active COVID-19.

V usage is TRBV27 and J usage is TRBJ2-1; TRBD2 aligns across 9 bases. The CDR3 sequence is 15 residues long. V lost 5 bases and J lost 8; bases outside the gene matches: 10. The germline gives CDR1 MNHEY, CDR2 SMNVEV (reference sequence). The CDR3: CASSPTSGSGYEQFF. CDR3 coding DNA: TGTGCCAGCAGTCCCACTAGCGGGTCAGGCTATGAGCAGTTCTTC.

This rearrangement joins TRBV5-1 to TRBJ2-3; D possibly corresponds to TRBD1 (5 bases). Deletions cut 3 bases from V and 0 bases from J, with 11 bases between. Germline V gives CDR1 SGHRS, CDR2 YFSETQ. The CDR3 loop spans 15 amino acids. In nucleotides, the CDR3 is TGCGCCAGCAGCTCAGGGTCTCCTAGCACAGATACGCAGTATTTT. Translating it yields CASSSGSPSTDTQYF.

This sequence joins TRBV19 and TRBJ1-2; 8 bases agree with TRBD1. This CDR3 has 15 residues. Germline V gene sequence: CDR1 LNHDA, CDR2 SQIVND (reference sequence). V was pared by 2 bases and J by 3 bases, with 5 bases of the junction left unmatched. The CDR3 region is CASSIPGGVDYGYTF. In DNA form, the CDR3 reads TGTGCCAGTAGTATACCAGGGGGCGTCGACTATGGCTACACCTTC.

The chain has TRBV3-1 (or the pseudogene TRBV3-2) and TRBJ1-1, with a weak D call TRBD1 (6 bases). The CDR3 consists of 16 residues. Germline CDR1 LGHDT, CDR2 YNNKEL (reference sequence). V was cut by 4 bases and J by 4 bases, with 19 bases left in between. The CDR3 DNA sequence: TGTGCCAGCAGCCCGGCGGGAGGGGGGCCTATCACTGAAGCTTTCTTT. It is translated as CASSPAGGGPITEAFF.

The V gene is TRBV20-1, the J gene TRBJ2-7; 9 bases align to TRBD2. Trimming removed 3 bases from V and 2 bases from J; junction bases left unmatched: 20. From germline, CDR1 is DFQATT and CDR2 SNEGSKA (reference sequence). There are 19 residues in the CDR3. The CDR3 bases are TGCAGTGCTAGTTCCCCTAGCGGGAAGGCCCCGGTAGGGGCCTACGAGCAGTACTTC. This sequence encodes CSASSPSGKAPVGAYEQYF.

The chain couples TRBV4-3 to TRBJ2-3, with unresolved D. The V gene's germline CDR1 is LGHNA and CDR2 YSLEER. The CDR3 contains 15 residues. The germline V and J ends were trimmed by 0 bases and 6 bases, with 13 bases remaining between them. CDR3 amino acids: CASSQEGLRPDTQYF. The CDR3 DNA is TGCGCCAGCAGCCAAGAAGGCTTGCGGCCCGATACGCAGTATTTT.

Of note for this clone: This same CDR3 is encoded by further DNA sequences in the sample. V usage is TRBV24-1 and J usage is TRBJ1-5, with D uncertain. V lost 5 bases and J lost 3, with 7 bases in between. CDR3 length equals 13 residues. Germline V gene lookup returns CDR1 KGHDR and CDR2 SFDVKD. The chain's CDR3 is CATSAGNNQPQHF. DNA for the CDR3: TGTGCCACCAGTGCGGGGAACAATCAGCCCCAGCATTTT.

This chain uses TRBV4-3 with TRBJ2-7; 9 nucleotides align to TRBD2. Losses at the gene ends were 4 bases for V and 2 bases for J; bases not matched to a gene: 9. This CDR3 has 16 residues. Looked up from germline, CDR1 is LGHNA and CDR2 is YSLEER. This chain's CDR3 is CASSPGTQRGAYEQYF. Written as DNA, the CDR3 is TGCGCCAGCAGCCCCGGGACCCAGCGGGGGGCCTACGAGCAGTACTTC.

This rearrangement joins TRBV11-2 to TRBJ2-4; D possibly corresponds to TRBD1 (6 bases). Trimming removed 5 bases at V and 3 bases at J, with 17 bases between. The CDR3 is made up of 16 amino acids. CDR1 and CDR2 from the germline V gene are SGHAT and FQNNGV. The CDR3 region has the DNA TGTGCCAGCAGCCCCGGGACAACGGGGTTCAAAAACATTCAGTACTTC. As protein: CASSPGTTGFKNIQYF.

This CDR3 is CASSLAVGGIETQYF. DNA of the CDR3: TGTGCCAGCAGCTTGGCCGTAGGGGGAATAGAGACCCAGTACTTC. The genes are TRBV5-4 and TRBJ2-5, with a tentative D call TRBD1 (6 bases). Trimming removed 0 bases from V and 4 bases from J, with 13 bases in between. CDR1 is SGHNT and CDR2 is YYREEE in the germline V gene (reference sequence). The CDR3 has 15 residues. Complete variable domain (other parts from reference TRBV5-4 and TRBJ2-5): ETGVTQSPTHLIKTRGQQVTLRCSSQSGHNTVSWYQQALGQGPQFIFQYYREEENGRGNFPPRFSGLQFPNYSSELNVNALELDDSALYLCASSLAVGGIETQYFGPGTRLLVL.

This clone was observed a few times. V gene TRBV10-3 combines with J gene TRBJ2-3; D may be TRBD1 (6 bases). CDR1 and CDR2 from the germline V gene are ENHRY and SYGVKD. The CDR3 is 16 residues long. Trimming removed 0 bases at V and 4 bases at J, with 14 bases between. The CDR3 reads CAISESGAPFADTQYF. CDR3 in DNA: TGTGCCATCAGTGAGTCGGGGGCTCCATTTGCAGATACGCAGTATTTT.

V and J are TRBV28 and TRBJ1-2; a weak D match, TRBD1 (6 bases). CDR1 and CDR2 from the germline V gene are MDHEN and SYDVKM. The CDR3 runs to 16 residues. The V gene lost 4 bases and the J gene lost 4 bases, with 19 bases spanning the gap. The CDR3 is CASSSGGGRALYGYTF. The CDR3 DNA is TGTGCCAGCAGTTCGGGGGGCGGCAGGGCCCTCTATGGCTACACCTTC.

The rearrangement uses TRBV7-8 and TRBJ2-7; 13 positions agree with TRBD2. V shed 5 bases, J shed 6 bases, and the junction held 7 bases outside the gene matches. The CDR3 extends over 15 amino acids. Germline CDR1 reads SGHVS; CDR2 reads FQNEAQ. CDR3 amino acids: CASSSRTSGSREQYF. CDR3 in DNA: TGTGCCAGCAGCAGCCGGACTAGCGGGAGTCGCGAGCAGTACTTC.

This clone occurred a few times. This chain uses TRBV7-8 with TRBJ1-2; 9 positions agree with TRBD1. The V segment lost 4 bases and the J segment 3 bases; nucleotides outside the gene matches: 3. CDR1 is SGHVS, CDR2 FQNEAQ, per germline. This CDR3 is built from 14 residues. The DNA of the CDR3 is TGTGCCAGCAGCTACCGGGACAGGGACTATGGCTACACCTTC. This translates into CASSYRDRDYGYTF.

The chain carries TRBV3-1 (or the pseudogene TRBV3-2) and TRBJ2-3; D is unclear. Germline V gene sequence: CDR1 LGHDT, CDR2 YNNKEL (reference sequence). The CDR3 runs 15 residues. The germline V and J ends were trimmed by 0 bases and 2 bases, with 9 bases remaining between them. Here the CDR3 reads CASSQEHYYTDTQYF. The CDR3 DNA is TGTGCCAGCAGCCAAGAACACTACTACACAGATACGCAGTATTTT.